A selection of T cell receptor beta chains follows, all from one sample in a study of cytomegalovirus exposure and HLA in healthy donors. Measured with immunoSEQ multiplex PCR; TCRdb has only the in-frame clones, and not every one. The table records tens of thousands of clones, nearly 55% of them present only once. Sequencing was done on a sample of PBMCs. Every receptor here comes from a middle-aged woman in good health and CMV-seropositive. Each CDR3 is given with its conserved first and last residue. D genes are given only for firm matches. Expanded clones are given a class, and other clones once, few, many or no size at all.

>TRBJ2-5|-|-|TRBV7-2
TGTGCCAGCAGCTTAGGGGGCATTCAAGAGACCCAGTACTTC
CASSLGGIQETQYF
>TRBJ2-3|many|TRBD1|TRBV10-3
TGTGCCATCAGTGAGTCGAGGGGGCGTAAAAAGGATACGCAGTATTTT
CAISESRGRKKDTQYF
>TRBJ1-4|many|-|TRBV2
TGTGCCAGCAGTGACAGGGGACAAAATGAAAAACTGTTTTTT
CASSDRGQNEKLFF
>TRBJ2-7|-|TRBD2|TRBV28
TGTGCCAGCACCTCTTCGCGGGGGGCCTCCGTATCCTACGAGCAGTACTTC
CASTSSRGASVSYEQYF
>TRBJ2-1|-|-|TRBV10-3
TGTGCCATCAGTGAGTCCCGGGATGCCAATGAGCAGTTCTTC
CAISESRDANEQFF
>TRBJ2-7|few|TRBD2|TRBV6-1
TGTGCCAGCAGCGGGGGGGCGAACCCCTACGAGCAGTACTTC
CASSGGANPYEQYF
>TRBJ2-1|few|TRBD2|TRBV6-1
TGTGCCAGCAGTGGTCTTGTTCGGGGGGGGGCGTCCTACAATGAGCAGTTCTTC
CASSGLVRGGASYNEQFF
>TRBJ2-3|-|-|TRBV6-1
TGTGCCAGCAGCCGGTCTAGCGATAGAGATACGCAGTATTTT
CASSRSSDRDTQYF
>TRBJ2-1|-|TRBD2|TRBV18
TGTGCCAGCTCCCGGCTAGCGGGGGGACCCGGGGATGAGCAGTTCTTC
CASSRLAGGPGDEQFF
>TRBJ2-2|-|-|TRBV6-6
TGTGCCGCCCGTGGGACAATGAACACCGGGGAGCTGTTTTTT
CAARGTMNTGELFF
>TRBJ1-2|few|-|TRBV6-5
TGTGCCAGCAGTTACTCGGGAGGCTATGGCTACACCTTC
CASSYSGGYGYTF
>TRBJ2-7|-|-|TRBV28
TGTGCCAGCAGTCCCTATTCCTACGAGCAGTACTTC
CASSPYSYEQYF
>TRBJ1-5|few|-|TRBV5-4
TGTGCCAGCAGCGTACGGGATCAGCCCCAGCATTTT
CASSVRDQPQHF
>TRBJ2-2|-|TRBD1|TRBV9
TGTGCCAGCAGCGACCGGACAGGGGACTACACCGGGGAGCTGTTTTTT
CASSDRTGDYTGELFF
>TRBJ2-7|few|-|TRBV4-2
TGTGCCAGCAGCCAAGATACGTCAGGGTTAGGCGAGCAGTACTTC
CASSQDTSGLGEQYF
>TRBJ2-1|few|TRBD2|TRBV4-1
TGCGCCAGCAGCCAAACGGGACTAGCGGGGTACAATGAGCAGTTCTTC
CASSQTGLAGYNEQFF
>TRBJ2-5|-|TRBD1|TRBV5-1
TGCGCCAGCAGCTCGCAGACAGGGGAAGAGACCCAGTACTTC
CASSSQTGEETQYF
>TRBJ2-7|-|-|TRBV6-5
TGTGCCAGCAGCCGCTTGAGCGACTCCTACGAGCAGTACTTC
CASSRLSDSYEQYF
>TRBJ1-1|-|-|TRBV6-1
TGTGCCAGCAGTTCGACAGTTAACACTGAAGCTTTCTTT
CASSSTVNTEAFF
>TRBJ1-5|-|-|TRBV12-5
TGTGCTAGTGGTTTTCCCGGGGGATGGCAGCCCCAGCATTTT
CASGFPGGWQPQHF
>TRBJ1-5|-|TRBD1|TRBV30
TGTGCCTGGAGTGTAAGACAGGGCCAGCCGCAGCATTTT
CAWSVRQGQPQHF
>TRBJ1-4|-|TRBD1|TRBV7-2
TGTGCCAGCAGCTCCACAGGGGTGGGTGAAAAACTGTTTTTT
CASSSTGVGEKLFF
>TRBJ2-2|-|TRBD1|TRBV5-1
TGCGCCAGCAGGTTTGGACAGGGAGGCAACACCGGGGAGCTGTTTTTT
CASRFGQGGNTGELFF
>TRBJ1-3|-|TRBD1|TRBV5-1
TGCGCCAGCAGATATGGACAGGGCTCTGGAAACACCATATATTTT
CASRYGQGSGNTIYF
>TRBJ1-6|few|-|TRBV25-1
TGTGCCAGCAGTGAACCGGGTGGGTCACCCCTCCACTTT
CASSEPGGSPLHF
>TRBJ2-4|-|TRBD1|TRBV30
TGTGCCTGGAGACAGGGGTCTAACATTCAGTACTTC
CAWRQGSNIQYF
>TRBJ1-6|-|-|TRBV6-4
TGTGCCAGCAGCTCTGGGCCGCACGGTAATTCACCCCTCCACTTT
CASSSGPHGNSPLHF